These 18 T cell receptor beta chains originate from one sample sequenced in a study of T-cell memory formation after mild COVID-19. TCRdb itself ran the 5' RACE reads through MiXCR, one entry per CDR3 protein. The data hold under 300,000 distinct CDR3 sequences, with 8% to 10% observed a single time. Sequenced: PBMCs or a T cell subset sorted from them (not recorded which). The source is a young man who had mild COVID-19 (a few samples of this study predate the infection). Cell type and time point are not known.

The CDR3 DNA sequence: TGTGCCACCAGTGACTCCAGGGGGGACAGGGCCACCATTGGTGGGGCCAACGTCCTGACTTTC. As protein: CATSDSRGDRATIGGANVLTF. This sequence joins TRBV24-1 and TRBJ2-6; 9 bases align to TRBD1. V was pared by 4 bases and J by 3 bases, with 18 bases of the junction left unmatched. The CDR3 loop spans 21 amino acids. Germline V lookup: CDR1 KGHDR, CDR2 SFDVKD.

The gene calls are TRBV9 and TRBJ2-1; 9 bases align to TRBD2. CDR1 and CDR2 from the germline V gene are SGDLS and YYNGEE. CDR3 size: 16 residues. V lost 0 bases to trimming and J lost 2 bases; unmatched junction nucleotides: 3. CDR3 coding DNA: TGTGCCAGCAGCGTAGCGGGCGGGGGGGCCTACAATGAGCAGTTCTTC. Encoded protein: CASSVAGGGAYNEQFF.

To note about this clonotype: A read error may produce the germline difference seen at one junction end. This chain connects TRBV7-9 to TRBJ1-3; possible D gene TRBD1, 5 bases. The length of the CDR3 is 15 residues. CDR1 is SEHNR, CDR2 FQNEAQ, per germline (reference sequence). CDR3 DNA: TGTGCAAGCAGCTCCAAGGGGAACTCTGGAAACACCATATATTTT. The encoded protein is CASSSKGNSGNTIYF.

The sample holds a few counts of this clonotype. The V and J genes are TRBV3-1 and TRBJ1-3, with D possibly being TRBD1 (5 bases). The CDR3 has 15 residues. Trimming took 2 bases from V and 6 from J, leaving 14 bases between them. Germline-derived CDR1 and CDR2 are LGHDT and YNNKEL (reference sequence). The CDR3 DNA reads as TGTGCCAGCAGCCAACAGGGAGTTGGCGTAAACACCATATATTTT. Residues: CASSQQGVGVNTIYF. The whole variable domain, remainder taken from reference TRBV3-1 and TRBJ1-3, is DTAVSQTPKYLVTQMGNDKSIKCEQNLGHDTMYWYKQDSKKFLKIMFSYNNKELIINETVPNRFSPKSPDKAHLNLHINSLELGDSAVYFCASSQQGVGVNTIYFGEGSWLTVV.

The chain couples TRBV29-1 to TRBJ2-6; possibly TRBD1 or TRBD2 for D (5 bases each). Germline values: CDR1 SQVTM, CDR2 ANQGSEA. The CDR3 spans 14 residues. V was shortened by 3 bases and J by 0 bases, with 6 bases between the two germline ends. In DNA form, the CDR3 reads TGCAGCGTTGATGGGGGCTCTGGGGCCAACGTCCTGACTTTC. This encodes CSVDGGSGANVLTF.

This clonotype was counted a few times. The chain recombines TRBV12-5 with TRBJ1-4; 7 nucleotides line up with TRBD1. This CDR3 has 14 amino acids. With V trimmed by 1 base and J by 4 bases, 0 bases remained unmatched. The germline V gene has CDR1 LGHNT and CDR2 FRNRAP. Here the CDR3 reads CASGLGQGNEKLFF. CDR3 nucleotide sequence: TGTGCTAGTGGTTTGGGACAGGGTAATGAAAAACTGTTTTTT.

In its sample, this clonotype was seen many times. The chain joins TRBV7-2 to TRBJ1-2; D remains unclear. The CDR3 covers 15 residues. Trimming cost V 0 bases and J 0 bases, with 8 bases left between them. Germline loops: CDR1 SGHTA, CDR2 FQGNSA. The CDR3 DNA follows: TGTGCCAGCAGCTTAGCGCTCCTATCTAACTATGGCTACACCTTC. It codes for CASSLALLSNYGYTF.

This chain connects TRBV3-1 to TRBJ1-6, with 9 nucleotides matching TRBD1. J lost 8 bases, V lost 4 bases, and 6 bases had no gene match. CDR3 size: 15 residues. In germline, CDR1 is LGHDT, CDR2 YNNKEL (reference sequence). The CDR3, as DNA: TGTGCCAGCAGCCTACGCGGACAGGGGCATTCACCCCTCCACTTT. Protein sequence: CASSLRGQGHSPLHF.

This clonotype was counted between two and nine times. J is TRBJ2-7 and V is TRBV7-2; D is unresolved. Trimming took off 5 bases at V and 3 bases at J, with 17 bases between the two ends. The CDR3 length is 15 residues. CDR1 and CDR2 (germline): SGHTA, FQGNSA. The CDR3 reads CASSPGLRSLYEQYF. The CDR3 nucleotides read TGTGCCAGCAGCCCCGGCCTAAGATCCCTCTACGAGCAGTACTTC.

This clonotype was detected only a few times. The rearrangement uses TRBV3-1 and TRBJ1-1; tentative D call: TRBD1 (5 bases). V gave up 0 bases and J gave up 1 base, with 9 bases separating them. Germline CDR1 and CDR2: LGHDT and YNNKEL (reference sequence). The CDR3 totals 15 residues. The CDR3 region has the DNA TGTGCCAGCAGCCAAGATCGGGACTGGAACACTGAAGCTTTCTTT. Translation gives CASSQDRDWNTEAFF.

The chain employs TRBV13 and TRBJ2-7, with 7 bases aligning to TRBD2. The CDR3 has 13 residues. Germline V gene data show CDR1 as PRHDT and CDR2 as FYEKMQ (reference sequence). With V trimmed by 5 bases and J by 7 bases, 8 bases remained unmatched. The CDR3 nucleotides are TGTGCCAGCAGCGCCGAGCGGGGTCAGGAGCAGTACTTC. This codes for CASSAERGQEQYF.

This clonotype was observed a handful of times. The rearrangement links TRBV5-1 to TRBJ2-1, with 8 bases aligning to TRBD1. The ends lost 4 bases at V and 15 bases at J; junction bases unmatched: 18. Germline V gives CDR1 SGHRS, CDR2 YFSETQ. The CDR3 totals 15 residues. The CDR3: CASSRPGDPGQGAFF. For the CDR3, the DNA is TGCGCCAGCAGCCGCCCGGGGGACCCCGGACAGGGTGCGTTCTTC.

This clonotype was detected a few times. This chain connects TRBV5-4 to TRBJ2-7; 15 bases line up with TRBD2. This CDR3 is 15 amino acids long. Germline V CDR1 and CDR2: SGHNT, YYREEE (reference sequence). V was clipped by 4 bases and J by 6 bases; unmatched bases: 5. DNA for the CDR3: TGTGCCAGCAGCGAGGGACTAGCGGGGGGAAGCGAGCAGTACTTC. Translation gives CASSEGLAGGSEQYF.

This clonotype was picked up a small number of times. The chain combines TRBV4-2 with TRBJ1-5, with D perhaps matching TRBD1 (5 bases). The CDR3 contains 15 residues. The V end lost 1 base, the J end lost 2 bases, and 9 bases lay between the germline ends. Germline loops: CDR1 LGHNA, CDR2 YNFKEQ. The chain's CDR3 is CASSQGGRGNQPQHF. CDR3 sequence (DNA): TGTGCCAGCAGCCAAGGGGGACGAGGCAATCAGCCCCAGCATTTT.

This clonotype appeared many times. The chain is built from TRBV5-1 and TRBJ2-7; no clear D. The V and J ends lost 0 bases and 0 bases respectively, with 7 bases between them. Per germline, CDR1 SGHRS and CDR2 YFSETQ. CDR3 length equals 14 residues. For the CDR3, the DNA is TGCGCCAGCAGCTTGGGGGCAGACTCCTACGAGCAGTACTTC. The encoded protein is CASSLGADSYEQYF.

The V call is TRBV7-2, the J call TRBJ1-2; 8 nucleotides line up with TRBD1. Germline CDR1 reads SGHTA; CDR2 reads FQGNSA. The J segment lost 2 bases and the V segment lost 5 bases, leaving 7 bases of the junction unmatched. CDR3 length equals 15 residues. Here the CDR3 DNA reads TGTGCCAGCAGCAGACAGGGGTTAAAGAACTATGGCTACACCTTC. Amino acids: CASSRQGLKNYGYTF.

This clonotype was observed a handful of times. Written as DNA, the CDR3 is TGTGCCAGTAGTATCTCCGGGACAGGAAACAATCAGCCCCAGCATTTT. It encodes CASSISGTGNNQPQHF. The chain carries TRBV19 and TRBJ1-5; 8 bases align to TRBD1. With V trimmed by 3 bases and J by 3 bases, 7 bases remained unmatched. The CDR3 is 16 residues long. The germline V gene encodes CDR1 LNHDA and CDR2 SQIVND (reference sequence).

This chain connects TRBV12-3 or TRBV12-4 to TRBJ1-2; a weak D match, TRBD1 (5 bases). V was trimmed by 5 bases and J by 4 bases, leaving 14 bases between them. The CDR3 has 14 amino acids. The CDR3 DNA is TGTGCCAGCAGTCTCCTAGAAAGGGGCTATGGCTACACCTTC. It specifies CASSLLERGYGYTF.